This TCR beta chain was recovered during a study of cytomegalovirus exposure and HLA in healthy donors listed by TCRdb under 2017. For the wider study: In an earlier analysis of several hundred of the donors, 276 Gb of sequence data and 120 million or so unique TCR beta sequences from roughly 200 million T cells were reported. An early release covering roughly 580 HLA-typed donors comprised approximately 290 gigabases of sequencing data and around 80 million unique TCR sequences. Of the roughly 410 genotyped donors, roughly 76% were placed in the genetic ancestry cluster associated with self-reported Caucasian donors. The study was designed to test whether signatures of past pathogen exposure could be identified by cataloging public T cell receptors. The T cell repertoires of around 730 subjects were profiled by immunosequencing and related to cytomegalovirus serostatus. A separate validation cohort of 100 to 150 different subjects was used in addition to the 666-subject first cohort. The study combined high-throughput TCR immunosequencing, statistical association of individual TCRs with disease status, and machine learning to predict cytomegalovirus infection status. In a later analysis, previously published TCR beta repertoires from 666 donors were re-analyzed and high-resolution HLA genotyping was added so that TCR occurrence patterns could be studied. In the later analysis, no new phenotypic data were used to find candidate immune exposures; instead, reliance was placed on TCR beta sequences and their occurrence across donors. An earlier analysis of 587 of the donors used high-throughput TCR beta sequencing to judge whether each TCR beta V gene segment behaved as functional or pseudogenic. Donor age, sex, ethnicity and CMV serostatus were compiled alongside the repertoire data. A later genetic analysis used genome-wide SNP genotypes for about 55% of the 666 donors, treating that subset as a discovery cohort. Every discovery cohort repertoire had been produced on one sequencing platform. Class I and class II HLA loci were covered by the typing at four-digit resolution. The number of donors typed differed by locus, with 629-630 for A, B, C, DRB1 and DQB1, 522 for DQA1, approximately 570 for DPA1, and approximately 470 for DPB1. Four to six DR-DQ haplotypes were handled as single units for association and clustering, since linkage in the cohort was strong. On average, roughly 250,000 unique TCR beta nucleotide sequences were sequenced per donor among fewer than 500 genotyped donors of the cohort, with about 19% of those sequences being non-productive.

The cohort consisted of 670 or so healthy bone marrow donors. Cohort members were all nominally healthy when sampled, although unrecorded immune exposures were likely present. The donor tested CMV seronegative and was one of the 352 seronegative cohort members. Each donor provided a peripheral blood sample, and peripheral blood mononuclear cells were used for TCR beta sequencing. The Qiagen DNeasy Blood Extraction Kit was used to extract genomic DNA from the blood cell samples. The library was built by means of the immunoSEQ multiplex PCR assay. For the multiplex PCR, a mixture combining 60 forward primers for TCR Vbeta segments and 13 reverse primers for TCR Jbeta segments was used. A multiplex PCR assay on genomic DNA amplified the CDR3 region of rearranged TCR beta genes. Amplified TCR beta libraries were sequenced as 87-base-pair reads on the Illumina HiSeq System. As for the original processing: Across the 670 or so repertoires, a later analysis counted tens of millions of unique TCR beta chains, approximately 10 million of which were shared by at least two donors. Raw reads were error-corrected and collapsed into unique sequences with a nearest-neighbor algorithm that merged closely related sequences to remove PCR and sequencing errors. CDR3 sequences were aligned to IMGT reference sequences to assign V, D and J gene segments. For a sequence to be retained, at least a six-nucleotide match to both a V gene segment and a J gene segment was required. Rearrangements were classified as productive when the CDR3 lacked stop codons and remained in frame with V and J, and all other rearrangements were classified as non-productive. Following IMGT convention, CDR3 was defined as the stretch from the second conserved V-encoded cysteine to the conserved J-encoded phenylalanine. Sequences without an unambiguous match to a single V gene segment were excluded from the earlier analysis of about 600 of the donors. An earlier analysis of just under 600 of the donors called V segments functional above 56.7% productive rearrangements and segregating when the between-donor standard deviation exceeded 5%. A statistical classification framework was built for diagnosing cytomegalovirus status from the catalog of TCR beta chain sequences. A later analysis assigned V and J genes by comparing TCR nucleotide sequences with IMGT/GENE-DB human TR gene sequences. Using the TCRdist pipeline, a later analysis assigned CDR3 sequences along with most-parsimonious VDJ recombination scenarios. In a later analysis, every TCR beta chain was defined by the combination of its CDR3 amino acid sequence and its V-gene family, and reads without a unique V-gene family were dropped. In a later analysis, 500 to 700 highly shared, low-generation-probability nucleotide sequences were removed to address suspected cross-contamination and a sequencing artifact. For each public chain, a later analysis derived a clonal expansion index from normalized ranks of inferred template counts within each repertoire. A later analysis computed generation probabilities with a VDJ recombination model fitted to out-of-frame rearrangements, and checked the results against IGoR. A later analysis scored TCR-TCR, TCR-HLA and TCR-CMV co-occurrence with hypergeometric tests, applying a repertoire-size bias correction to TCR pairs. False discovery rates were estimated in a later analysis by permuting HLA or CMV assignments 20 times. In a later analysis, co-occurring TCRs were grouped with DBSCAN, and TCRdist sequence similarity was added when clustering was performed within HLA-allele-positive subsets. Repertoires with fewer than 30,000 or more than 120,000 public chains were left out of co-occurrence clustering, as were about five repertoires with anomalous nucleotide sharing. TCRdb limited this immuneACCESS table to in-frame rearrangements with V and J called. A share of clones is missing; checked studies link under half to unresolved V genes, and the rest is unexplained. V, J and clone size reflect that table, while D and trimming were determined from the DNA. The sample data list about 140,000 clones, and 75% to 85% of these were observed just once. Around 2.5% of the sample rests with the top ten.

Overall study results and their limits: According to a later analysis, most CMV-associated TCR beta chains appeared to be HLA-restricted, and the HLA associations seemed to be driven largely by CMV exposure. A cluster of highly shared sequence variants was judged likely to be a technical artifact of the sequencing pipeline. In both the original and validation cohorts, the classifier was reported to diagnose cytomegalovirus status with high specificity and sensitivity. According to a later analysis, TCR association rates differed among HLA loci, with DRB1 alleles showing the most associated TCRs and HLA-C alleles showing the fewest. At a false discovery rate of 0.05, a later analysis linked 15,000 to 20,000 TCR beta sequences to specific HLA alleles. Correlated functional status among segregating V segments might reflect linkage disequilibrium, but an unknown experimental factor could not be ruled out. A later genetic analysis reported fewer N-insertions in productive TCRs among donors in an Asian-associated ancestry cluster than the roughly 690-donor mean. Several of the top co-occurrence clusters appeared to be linked to parvovirus B19, influenza, CMV and Epstein-Barr virus, according to a later analysis. Because HLA typing was missing for some donors at each locus, association tests included only the typed subset. The study gave a list of more than 150 TCR beta chains associated with cytomegalovirus. In vitro tests confirmed that three of the cytomegalovirus-associated TCR beta chains recognize cytomegalovirus antigens. A further reported finding was that TCR beta sequences accurately predicted the HLA-A and HLA-B alleles for most subjects in the first cohort. Presence/absence analyses assumed roughly uniform sequencing depth across donors, an assumption that may not hold. In an earlier analysis of over 550 of the donors, most TCR beta V segments were observed in productive rearrangements about 87% or about 30% of the time, broadly matching IMGT annotations. Most TCR sequences were observed very rarely across donors, whereas some public TCRs were present in many individuals. For the cohort, immune exposure information was limited to CMV serostatus. A later analysis found that HLA-associated TCR beta chains were more clonally expanded and had lower generation probabilities than equally common non-associated chains. Only TCR beta chains were sequenced in this cohort, and the absence of alpha or paired-chain data limited detectable features. Some 16 rarely observed V segments, including chromosome 9 orphons, were excluded from the earlier analysis of some 590 of the donors because counts were too low. V-gene and J-gene trimming of TCR beta chains was associated with a missense DCLRE1C variant in a later genetic analysis, and the association was replicated in an independent cohort. It was suggested by the authors that the approach could potentially be generalized to other disease states and immunological phenotypes. When HLA alleles, especially DR and DQ, strongly co-occurred, TCR associations were difficult to assign to individual alleles.

Points on this clone: Its cognate antigen has yet to be identified. Base qualities are missing; no much larger clone stands one base away.

The receptor was derived from a man between 45 and 60 years old in good health and CMV-seronegative. The sequenced material came from PBMCs.

The CDR3 here reads CASSESPPGPGNYNEQFF. The nucleotide sequence reads TGCGCCAGCAGTGAATCACCACCGGGTCCCGGTAATTACAATGAGCAGTTCTTC. The chain employs TRBV10-1 and TRBJ2-1; too little of a D gene remains to name it. CDR1 and CDR2 were assigned from the germline V gene (reference sequence) as WNHNN and SYGVQD. V was cut back by 3 bases and J by 4 bases, leaving a gap of 22 bases between them. Reading from cysteine to phenylalanine, the CDR3 counts 18 amino acids. CDR3 DNA is the only sequence kept; it has 54 bases, read in frame from the first base.